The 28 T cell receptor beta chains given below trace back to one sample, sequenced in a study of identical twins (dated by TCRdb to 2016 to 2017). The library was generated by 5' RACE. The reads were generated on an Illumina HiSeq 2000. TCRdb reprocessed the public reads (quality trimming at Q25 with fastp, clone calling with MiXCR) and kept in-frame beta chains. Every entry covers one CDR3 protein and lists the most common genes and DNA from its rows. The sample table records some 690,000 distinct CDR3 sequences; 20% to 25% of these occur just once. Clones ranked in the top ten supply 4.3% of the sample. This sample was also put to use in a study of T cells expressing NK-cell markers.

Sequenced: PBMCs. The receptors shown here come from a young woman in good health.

CDR3 coding DNA: TGCGCCAGCAGCTTCTCTTACGGGGACGACTATAATTCACCCCTCCACTTT. Amino acid sequence: CASSFSYGDDYNSPLHF. The J gene is TRBJ1-6, the V gene TRBV5-1; a possible D gene is TRBD1 (5 bases). V dropped 2 bases and J dropped 3 bases, with 15 bases sitting between them. This CDR3 is built from 17 residues. Germline V gives CDR1 SGHRS, CDR2 YFSETQ.

The CDR3 sequence: CASSPPSEPQYF. In DNA, the CDR3 is TGTGCCAGCAGCCCCCCTAGTGAGCCGCAGTATTTT. The rearrangement uses TRBV7-2 and TRBJ2-3; no reliable D call. V lost 5 bases to trimming and J lost 10 bases, with 13 bases between them. Per the germline V gene, CDR1 is SGHTA and CDR2 is FQGNSA. This CDR3 comprises 12 residues.

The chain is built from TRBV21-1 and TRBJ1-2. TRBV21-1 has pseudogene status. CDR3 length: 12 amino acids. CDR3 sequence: CASGKNMYGYTF. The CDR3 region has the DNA TGTGCATCGGGGAAGAACATGTATGGCTACACCTTC.

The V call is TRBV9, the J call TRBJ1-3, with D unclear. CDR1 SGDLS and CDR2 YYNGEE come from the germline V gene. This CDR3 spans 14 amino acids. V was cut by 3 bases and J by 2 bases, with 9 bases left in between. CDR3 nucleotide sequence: TGTGCCAGCAGCGCCGGCGGACCTGGAAACACCATATATTTT. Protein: CASSAGGPGNTIYF.

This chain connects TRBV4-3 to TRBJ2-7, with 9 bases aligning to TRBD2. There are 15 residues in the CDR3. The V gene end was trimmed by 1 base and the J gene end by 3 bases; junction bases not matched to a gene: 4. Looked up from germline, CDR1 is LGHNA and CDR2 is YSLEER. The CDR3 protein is CASSQVTSGDYEQYF. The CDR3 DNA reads TGCGCCAGCAGCCAAGTGACTAGCGGAGACTACGAGCAGTACTTC.

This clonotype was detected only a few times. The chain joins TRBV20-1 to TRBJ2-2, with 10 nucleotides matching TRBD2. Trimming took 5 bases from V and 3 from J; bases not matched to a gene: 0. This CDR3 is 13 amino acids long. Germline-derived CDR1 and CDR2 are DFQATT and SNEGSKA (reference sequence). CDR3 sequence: CSALAGDTGELFF. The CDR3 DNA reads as TGCAGTGCTCTAGCGGGGGACACCGGGGAGCTGTTTTTT.

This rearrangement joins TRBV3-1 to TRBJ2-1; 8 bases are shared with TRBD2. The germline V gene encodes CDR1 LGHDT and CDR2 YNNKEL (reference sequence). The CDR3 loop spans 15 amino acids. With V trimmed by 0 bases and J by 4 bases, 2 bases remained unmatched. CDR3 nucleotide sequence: TGTGCCAGCAGCCAAGAGGCTAGCGGGTACAATGAGCAGTTCTTC. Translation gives CASSQEASGYNEQFF.

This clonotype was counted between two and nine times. The CDR3 loop is CAWRAGTRGIHEQFF. The CDR3 bases are TGTGCCTGGAGAGCCGGGACTAGGGGGATCCATGAGCAGTTCTTC. The rearrangement links TRBV30 to TRBJ2-1, with TRBD2 matching 8 bases. V was pared by 3 bases and J by 8 bases, with 12 bases of the junction left unmatched. Germline assignment: CDR1 GTSNPN and CDR2 SVGIG (reference sequence). This CDR3 contains 15 residues.

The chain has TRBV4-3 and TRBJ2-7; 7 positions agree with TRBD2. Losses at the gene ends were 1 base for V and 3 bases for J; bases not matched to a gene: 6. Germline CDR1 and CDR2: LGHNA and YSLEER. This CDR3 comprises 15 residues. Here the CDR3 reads CASSQGASGSYEQYF. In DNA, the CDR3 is TGCGCCAGCAGCCAAGGGGCTAGCGGAAGCTACGAGCAGTACTTC.

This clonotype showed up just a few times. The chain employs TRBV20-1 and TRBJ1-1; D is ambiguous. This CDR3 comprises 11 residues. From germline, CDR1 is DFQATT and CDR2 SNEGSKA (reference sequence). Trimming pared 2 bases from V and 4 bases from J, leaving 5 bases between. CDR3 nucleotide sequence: TGCAGTGCTAGACCGATCACTGAAGCTTTCTTT. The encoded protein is CSARPITEAFF.

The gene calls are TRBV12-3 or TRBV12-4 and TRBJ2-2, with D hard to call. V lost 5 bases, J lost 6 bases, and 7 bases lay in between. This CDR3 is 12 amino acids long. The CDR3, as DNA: TGTGCCAGCAGTCCCCGCCCCGGGGAGCTGTTTTTT. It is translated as CASSPRPGELFF.

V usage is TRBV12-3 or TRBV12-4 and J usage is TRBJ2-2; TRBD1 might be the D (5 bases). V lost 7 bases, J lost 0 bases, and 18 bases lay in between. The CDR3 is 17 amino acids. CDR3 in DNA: TGTGCCAGCACCACCCGACAGCCCCTCACGAACACCGGGGAGCTGTTTTTT. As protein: CASTTRQPLTNTGELFF.

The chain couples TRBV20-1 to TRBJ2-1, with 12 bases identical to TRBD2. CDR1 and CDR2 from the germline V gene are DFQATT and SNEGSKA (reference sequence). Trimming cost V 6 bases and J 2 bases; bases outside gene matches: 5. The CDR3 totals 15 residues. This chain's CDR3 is CSAALAGGPYNEQFF. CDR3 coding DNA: TGCAGTGCGGCTCTAGCGGGAGGGCCCTACAATGAGCAGTTCTTC.

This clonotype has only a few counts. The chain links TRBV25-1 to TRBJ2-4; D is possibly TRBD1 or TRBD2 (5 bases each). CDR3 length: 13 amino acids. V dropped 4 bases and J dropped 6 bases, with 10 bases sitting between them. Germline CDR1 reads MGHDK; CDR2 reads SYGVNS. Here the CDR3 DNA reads TGTGCCAGCAGTGTCTCCGGGACAAACATTCAGTACTTC. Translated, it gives CASSVSGTNIQYF.

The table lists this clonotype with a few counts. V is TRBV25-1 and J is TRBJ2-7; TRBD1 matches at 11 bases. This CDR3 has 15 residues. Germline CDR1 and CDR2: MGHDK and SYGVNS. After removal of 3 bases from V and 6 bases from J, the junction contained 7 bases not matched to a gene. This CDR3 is CASSDTDRGQVEQYF. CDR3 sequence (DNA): TGTGCCAGCAGTGACACGGACAGGGGGCAGGTCGAGCAGTACTTC.

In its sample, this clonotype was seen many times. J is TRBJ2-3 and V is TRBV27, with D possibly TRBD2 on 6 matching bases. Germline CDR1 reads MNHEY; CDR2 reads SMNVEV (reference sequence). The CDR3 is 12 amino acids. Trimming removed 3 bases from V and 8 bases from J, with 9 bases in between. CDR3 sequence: CASSFGRGTQYF. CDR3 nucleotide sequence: TGTGCCAGCAGTTTTGGGCGGGGTACGCAGTATTTT.

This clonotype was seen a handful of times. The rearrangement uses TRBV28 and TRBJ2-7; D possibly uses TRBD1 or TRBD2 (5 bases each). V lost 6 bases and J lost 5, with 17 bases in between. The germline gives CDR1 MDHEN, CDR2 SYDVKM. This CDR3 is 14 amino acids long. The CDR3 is CASRDFNRDHEQYF. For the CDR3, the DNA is TGTGCCAGCAGAGATTTTAACCGGGACCACGAGCAGTACTTC.

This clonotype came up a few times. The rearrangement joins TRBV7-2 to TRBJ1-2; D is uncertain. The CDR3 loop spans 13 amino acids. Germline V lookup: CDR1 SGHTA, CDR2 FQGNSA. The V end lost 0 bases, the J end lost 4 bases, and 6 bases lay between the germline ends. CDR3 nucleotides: TGTGCCAGCAGCTTAGCAGCGATCTATGGCTACACCTTC. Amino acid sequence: CASSLAAIYGYTF.

The CDR3 region is CASSYSGRAPTDTQYF. For the CDR3, the DNA is TGTGCCAGCAGTTACTCTGGGAGGGCTCCCACAGATACGCAGTATTTT. This sequence joins TRBV6-5 and TRBJ2-3; 7 nucleotides line up with TRBD2. Germline values: CDR1 MNHEY, CDR2 SVGAGI. The CDR3 is 16 amino acids. Losses at the gene ends were 0 bases for V and 2 bases for J; bases not matched to a gene: 5.

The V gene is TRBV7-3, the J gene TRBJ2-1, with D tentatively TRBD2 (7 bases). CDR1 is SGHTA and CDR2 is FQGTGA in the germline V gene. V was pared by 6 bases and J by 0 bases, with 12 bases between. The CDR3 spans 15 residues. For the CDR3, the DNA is TGTGCCAGCAGACAAAGGGGGGGCTCCTACAATGAGCAGTTCTTC. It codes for CASRQRGGSYNEQFF. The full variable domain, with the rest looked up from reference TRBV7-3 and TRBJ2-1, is GAGVSQTPSNKVTEKGKYVELRCDPISGHTALYWYRQSLGQGPEFLIYFQGTGAADDSGLPNDRFFAVRPEGSVSTLKIQRTERGDSAVYLCASRQRGGSYNEQFFGPGTRLTVL.

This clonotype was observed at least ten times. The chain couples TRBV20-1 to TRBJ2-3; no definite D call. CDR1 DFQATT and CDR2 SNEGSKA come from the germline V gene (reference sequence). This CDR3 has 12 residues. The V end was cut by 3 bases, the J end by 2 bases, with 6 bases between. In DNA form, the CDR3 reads TGCAGTGCTAGGCCGAACACAGATACGCAGTATTTT. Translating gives CSARPNTDTQYF.

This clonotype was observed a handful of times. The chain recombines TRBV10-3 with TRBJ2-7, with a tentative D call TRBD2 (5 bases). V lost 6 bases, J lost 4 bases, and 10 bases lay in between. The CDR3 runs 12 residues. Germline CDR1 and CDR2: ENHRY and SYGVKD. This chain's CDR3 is CAISVGGYEQYF. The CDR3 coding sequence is TGTGCCATCAGCGTAGGCGGGTACGAGCAGTACTTC.

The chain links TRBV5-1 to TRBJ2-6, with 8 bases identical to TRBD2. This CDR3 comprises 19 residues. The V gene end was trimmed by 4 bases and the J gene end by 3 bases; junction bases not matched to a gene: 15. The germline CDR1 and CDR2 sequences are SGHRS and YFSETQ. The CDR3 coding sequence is TGCGCCAGCAGCATCGGACTAGCTCCCTTAGAGGGTGGGGCCAACGTCCTGACTTTC. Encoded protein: CASSIGLAPLEGGANVLTF.

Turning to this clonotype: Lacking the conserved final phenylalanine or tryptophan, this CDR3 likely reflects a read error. CDR3 amino acids: CASSQARETQYS. The CDR3 coding sequence is TGTGCCAGCAGCCAGGCCCGGGAGACCCAGTACTCC. This chain joins TRBV7-2 and TRBJ2-5; D gene uncertain. The CDR3 sequence is 12 residues long. The V and J ends lost 5 bases and 5 bases respectively, with 9 bases between them. Germline CDR1 is SGHTA and CDR2 is FQGNSA.

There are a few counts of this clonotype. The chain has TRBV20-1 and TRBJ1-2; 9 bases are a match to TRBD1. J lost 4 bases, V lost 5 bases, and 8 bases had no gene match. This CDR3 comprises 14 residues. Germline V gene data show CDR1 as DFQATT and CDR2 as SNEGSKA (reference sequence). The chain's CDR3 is CSAGNRGLGYGYTF. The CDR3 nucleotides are TGCAGTGCTGGCAACAGGGGGCTAGGCTATGGCTACACCTTC.

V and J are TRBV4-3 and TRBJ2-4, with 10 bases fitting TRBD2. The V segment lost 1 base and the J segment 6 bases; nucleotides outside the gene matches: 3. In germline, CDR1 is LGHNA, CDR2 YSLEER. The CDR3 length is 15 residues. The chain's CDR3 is CASSQGTSGINIQYF. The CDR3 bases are TGCGCCAGCAGCCAAGGGACTAGCGGCATAAACATTCAGTACTTC.

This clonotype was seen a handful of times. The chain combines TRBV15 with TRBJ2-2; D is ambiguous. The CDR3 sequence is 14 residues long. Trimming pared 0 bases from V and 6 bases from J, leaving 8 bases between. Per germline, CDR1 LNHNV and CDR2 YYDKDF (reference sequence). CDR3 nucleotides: TGTGCCACCAGCAGAGAGCACGGGTCCGGGGAGCTGTTTTTT. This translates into CATSREHGSGELFF.

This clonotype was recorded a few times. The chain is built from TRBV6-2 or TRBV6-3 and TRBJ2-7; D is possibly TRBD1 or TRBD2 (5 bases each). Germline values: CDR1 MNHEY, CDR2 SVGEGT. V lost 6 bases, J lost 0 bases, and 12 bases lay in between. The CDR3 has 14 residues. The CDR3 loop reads CASRWGSNSYEQYF. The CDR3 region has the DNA TGTGCCAGCAGATGGGGGTCAAACTCCTACGAGCAGTACTTC.